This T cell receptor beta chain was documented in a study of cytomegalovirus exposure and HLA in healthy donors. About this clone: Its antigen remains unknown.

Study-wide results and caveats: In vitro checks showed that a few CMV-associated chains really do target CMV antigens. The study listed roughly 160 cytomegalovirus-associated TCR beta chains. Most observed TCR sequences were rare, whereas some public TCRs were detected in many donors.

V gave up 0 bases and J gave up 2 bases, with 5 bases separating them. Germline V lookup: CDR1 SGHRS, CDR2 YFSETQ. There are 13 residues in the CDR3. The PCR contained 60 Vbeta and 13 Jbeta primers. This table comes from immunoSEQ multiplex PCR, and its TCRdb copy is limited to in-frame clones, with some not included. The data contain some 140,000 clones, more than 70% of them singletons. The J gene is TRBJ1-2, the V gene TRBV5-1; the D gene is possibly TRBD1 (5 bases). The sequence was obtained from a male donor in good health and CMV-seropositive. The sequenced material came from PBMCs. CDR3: CASSLAGNYGYTF. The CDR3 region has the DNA TGCGCCAGCAGCTTGGCAGGGAACTATGGCTACACCTTC.